The sample holds one count of the clone carrying this TCR beta chain. The antigen remains unidentified. These data are taken from a study of identical twins. The study's findings and limits: Donors were not followed over many years; analysis was cross-sectional.

TCRdb called the 5' RACE reads again in MiXCR, with one record for every CDR3 protein. This sample carries 450,000 to 650,000 distinct CDR3 sequences, 12% to 15% of them seen once, and the ten largest clones take around 0.48%. The CDR3 is made up of 12 amino acids. CDR1 is MDHEN, CDR2 SYDVKM, per germline. Trimming left V 8 bases short and J 12 bases short, with 19 bases between. These data also featured in a second study, about yellow fever vaccine responses in identical twins.

Sequences were obtained from CD4+ T cells sorted from blood. The sequence came from a woman between 18 and 29 years old in good health. This sequence joins TRBV28 and TRBJ1-1; D possibly corresponds to TRBD1 (6 bases). This chain's CDR3 is CASGALQGRTFF. In nucleotides, the CDR3 is TGTGCCAGCGGGGCTCTGCAGGGGAGGACTTTCTTT.